This TCR beta chain was retrieved from a study of blood T cell repertoires in COVID-19. Trimming at V came to 6 bases and at J to 2 bases, leaving 8 bases not matched to a gene. This CDR3 is built from 15 residues. In germline, CDR1 is MDHEN, CDR2 SYDVKM. Method: immunoSEQ multiplex PCR; TCRdb's copy keeps in-frame clones and lacks some. The sample includes 100,000 to 150,000 clones, about four fifths of them seen just once. The rearrangement joins TRBV28 to TRBJ2-7; 9 nucleotides line up with TRBD2. Source material: peripheral blood. This receptor was obtained from a man between 60 and 75 years old with acute or convalescent COVID-19. The CDR3 DNA sequence: TGTGCCAGCAGCCCCGCGGGGGGGAGGGCCTACGAGCAGTACTTC. It encodes CASSPAGGRAYEQYF. Filled out from reference TRBV28 and TRBJ2-7, the complete variable domain reads DVKVTQSSRYLVKRTGEKVFLECVQDMDHENMFWYRQDPGLGLRLIYFSYDVKMKEKGDIPEGYSVSREKKERFSLILESASTNQTSMYLCASSPAGGRAYEQYFGPGTRLTVT.